Listed below are T cell receptor beta chains from one sample, sequenced in a study of long-term antiretroviral therapy in people with HIV. The data were produced by immunoSEQ multiplex PCR, yet TCRdb's version contains in-frame clones alone and is incomplete. The data hold about 36,000 clones, with less than 85% observed a single time. The material sequenced was unsorted PBMCs, taken 3.4 years after starting antiretroviral therapy. These receptors came from a man aged 25-45 years with HIV. CDR3s include the opening cysteine and the closing phenylalanine or tryptophan. Each record gives: D gene, V gene, J gene, clone size, CDR3 DNA, CDR3 protein. D genes are given only for firm matches. A row's size may be missing; if present it is once, few, many or a size class.

>TRBD1|TRBV7-8|TRBJ1-1|NA
TGTGCCAGCAGCCCCCTTGAGATGACAGGGGGCCCGAACACTGAAGCTTTCTTT
CASSPLEMTGGPNTEAFF
>NA|TRBV7-2|TRBJ2-7|NA
TGTGCCAGCAGCTTAGAGGGGGGAGATTACGAGCAGTACTTC
CASSLEGGDYEQYF
>NA|TRBV30|TRBJ2-1|NA
TGTGCCTGGGCGGACTTAAACAATGAGCAGTTCTTC
CAWADLNNEQFF
>NA|TRBV18|TRBJ1-5|NA
TGTGCCAGCTCACCAGGGGCCGGTAATCAGCCCCAGCATTTT
CASSPGAGNQPQHF
>NA|TRBV5-6|TRBJ2-7|NA
TGTGCCAGCAGGTCCATCCACGGCGGCGAGCAGTACTTC
CASRSIHGGEQYF
>NA|TRBV7-9|TRBJ2-3|NA
TGTGCCAGCAGCTACAAGACTAGCGGGACAGGGGGAGATACGCAGTATTTT
CASSYKTSGTGGDTQYF
>NA|TRBV25-1|TRBJ2-6|NA
TGTGCCAGCAGTGAGACAGGGGCCAACGTCCTGACTTTC
CASSETGANVLTF
>TRBD2|TRBV13|TRBJ2-5|NA
TGTGCCAGCAGCTCTCAGCGGGATCAGCGGACCCAGTACTTC
CASSSQRDQRTQYF
>TRBD1|TRBV30|TRBJ2-3|NA
TGTGCCTGGAGTGTACCGCAGGGGGCCAGCACAGATACGCAGTATTTT
CAWSVPQGASTDTQYF
>TRBD2|TRBV23-1|TRBJ2-1|NA
TGCGCCAGCAGTCAATCGGGGCTGGGACTAGAGCGTGAGCAGTTCTTC
CASSQSGLGLEREQFF
>NA|TRBV7-9|TRBJ1-2|NA
TGTGCCAGCAGCTTAGCCAGCGCTAACTATGGCTACACCTTC
CASSLASANYGYTF
>NA|TRBV5-1|TRBJ2-1|NA
TGCGCCAGCATCCCAGGAATATCGAACAATGAGCAGTTCTTC
CASIPGISNNEQFF
>TRBD2|TRBV10-3|TRBJ2-7|NA
TGTGCCATCAGTGATAGGACTAGCGGGGTCTACGAGCAGTACTTC
CAISDRTSGVYEQYF
>NA|TRBV28|TRBJ1-5|NA
TGTGCCAGCAGTCCATACGGTGGGGGAATCAATCAGCCCCAGCATTTT
CASSPYGGGINQPQHF
>NA|TRBV6-5|TRBJ1-1|once
TGTGCCAGCATTGGACAGCTCCAAGGTACTGAAGCTTTCTTT
CASIGQLQGTEAFF
>NA|TRBV19|TRBJ1-4|NA
TGTGCCAGTAGTATAGCTGCGGGGATGACTAATGAAAAACTGTTTTTT
CASSIAAGMTNEKLFF
>NA|TRBV19|TRBJ1-5|NA
TGTGCCAGTAGCTCTACAGTGAGCAATCAGCCCCAGCATTTT
CASSSTVSNQPQHF
>TRBD1|TRBV5-7|TRBJ2-7|NA
TGTGCCAGCAGCGGGATAACCGGGACAGACTACGAGCAGTACTTC
CASSGITGTDYEQYF
>NA|TRBV5-4|TRBJ2-2|once
TGTGCCAGCAGCTCCCAGGAGGGGATGACCGGGGAGCTGTTTTTT
CASSSQEGMTGELFF
>NA|TRBV9|TRBJ1-2|NA
TGTGCCAGCAGTCTCGGGACGGGGGACTATGGCTACACCTTC
CASSLGTGDYGYTF
>TRBD2|TRBV19|TRBJ2-1|NA
TGTGCCAGTAGTATTCTAGCGGGGAATGAGCAGTTCTTC
CASSILAGNEQFF
>NA|TRBV6-5|TRBJ1-2|NA
TGTGCCAGCAGTTACGACCGAGCCCCCTATGGCTACACCTTC
CASSYDRAPYGYTF
>TRBD2|TRBV18|TRBJ2-3|NA
TGTGCCAGCTCACCACTAGGGACTAGCGGAATGTCCACAGATACGCAGTATTTT
CASSPLGTSGMSTDTQYF
>NA|TRBV5-1|TRBJ1-2|once
TGCGCCAGCAGCTCCAGGGAAAGCGGCTACACCTTC
CASSSRESGYTF
>NA|TRBV2|TRBJ2-7|NA
TGTGCCAGCAGTTACGAAACTGTGACCTACGAGCAGTACTTC
CASSYETVTYEQYF
>TRBD1|TRBV7-9|TRBJ2-7|NA
TGTGCCAGCAGTACCGGGACAGGGAGTATCGAGCAGTACTTC
CASSTGTGSIEQYF
>NA|TRBV29-1|TRBJ1-1|NA
TGCAGCGTTGAACTCCGGGGGGCGAACACTGAAGCTTTCTTT
CSVELRGANTEAFF
>NA|TRBV7-2|TRBJ2-3|NA
TGTGCCAGCAGCCCCGATTACCTTAGCACAGATACGCAGTATTTT
CASSPDYLSTDTQYF
>NA|TRBV6-5|TRBJ2-7|medium-sized
TGTGCCAGCAGTTCCGGGGCTTTCCAGTACGAGCAGTACTTC
CASSSGAFQYEQYF
>NA|TRBV5-6|TRBJ2-7|NA
TGTGCCAGCAGCTTGGGGGTAGGGGTTGGCGAGCAGTACTTC
CASSLGVGVGEQYF
>TRBD1|TRBV30|TRBJ1-5|NA
TGTGCCTTGAGACAGGGGGATCAGCCCCAGCATTTT
CALRQGDQPQHF
>TRBD2|TRBV4-3|TRBJ2-1|NA
TGCGCCAGCAGCCAAGATCGGCTCGGGAGGGCCGGCTACAATGAGCAGTTCTTC
CASSQDRLGRAGYNEQFF
>TRBD1|TRBV11-2|TRBJ2-7|NA
TGTGCCAGCAGCTTAGGTTTGACAGGGGGCGACGAGCAGTACTTC
CASSLGLTGGDEQYF
>NA|TRBV7-8|TRBJ2-1|once
TGTGCCAGCAGCCAGGGGGGCAGGTTTAACAATGAGCAGTTCTTC
CASSQGGRFNNEQFF
>NA|TRBV27|TRBJ2-3|NA
TGTGCCAGCAGTTTAGGAAGAGGACCTCCTGGGACAGATACGCAGTATTTT
CASSLGRGPPGTDTQYF
>TRBD2|TRBV4-1|TRBJ2-7|NA
TGCGCCAGCAGCCAAGAAGGACTAGCGGGAGGTTCTGGGTACGAGCAGTACTTC
CASSQEGLAGGSGYEQYF
>NA|TRBV7-8|TRBJ2-2|NA
TGTGCCAGCACCTCCCTGGGGGGGAACACCGGGGAGCTGTTTTTT
CASTSLGGNTGELFF
>NA|TRBV5-4|TRBJ1-2|NA
TGTGCCAGCAGCGCGATACAGGGCGACTATGGCTACACCTTC
CASSAIQGDYGYTF
>NA|TRBV28|TRBJ2-6|NA
TGTGCCAGCACTCGGGAAGGGATCTCTGGGGCCAACGTCCTGACTTTC
CASTREGISGANVLTF
>NA|TRBV27|TRBJ2-1|NA
TGTGCCAGCAGTTTATCAAAGAACAATGAGCAGTTCTTC
CASSLSKNNEQFF
>NA|TRBV6-5|TRBJ1-2|NA
TGTGCCAGCAGCCAGGCTGGAAACTATGGCTACACCTTC
CASSQAGNYGYTF
>NA|TRBV5-6|TRBJ2-1|NA
TGTGCCAGCAGCGCCCTAGGATCCTACAATGAGCAGTTCTTC
CASSALGSYNEQFF
>TRBD1|TRBV5-4|TRBJ2-2|NA
TGTGCCAGCAGCTTGGCCACAGGGGGCGGCACCGGGGAGCTGTTTTTT
CASSLATGGGTGELFF
>NA|TRBV6-1|TRBJ2-1|NA
TGTGCCAGCAGTGATGATTTAGGTGAGCAGTTCTTC
CASSDDLGEQFF
>NA|TRBV29-1|TRBJ2-5|NA
TGCAGCGTTGAGGTCAAGGGTATGGGAGAGACCCAGTACTTC
CSVEVKGMGETQYF
>NA|TRBV7-9|TRBJ2-1|NA
TGTGCCAGCAGCCATCCGGGACCTAACAATGAGCAGTTCTTC
CASSHPGPNNEQFF
>TRBD1|TRBV7-2|TRBJ2-7|NA
TGTGCCAGCAGCTTATTAGGACAGGGATACGAGCAGTACTTC
CASSLLGQGYEQYF
>NA|TRBV27|TRBJ2-1|NA
TGTGCCAGCAGTTTATCACCTCGGCTAGGCGTAGGTGAGCAGTTCTTC
CASSLSPRLGVGEQFF
>TRBD1|TRBV7-3|TRBJ1-2|NA
TGTGCCAGCAGCAAAAATTCAGGGGGCCAGGGCTACACCTTC
CASSKNSGGQGYTF
>TRBD1|TRBV29-1|TRBJ2-1|NA
TGCAGCGTCGGGACAGGTTTGAATGAGCAGTTCTTC
CSVGTGLNEQFF
>TRBD2|TRBV10-3|TRBJ2-7|once
TGTGCCATCAGTGGGCTAGCGGGAGGGTCCTACGAGCAGTACTTC
CAISGLAGGSYEQYF
>NA|TRBV9|TRBJ1-1|NA
TGTGCCAGCAGCGTAGAAGAGAACACTGAAGCTTTCTTT
CASSVEENTEAFF
>NA|TRBV2|TRBJ2-7|NA
TGTGCCAGCTACGGAGGGCCGTCCTACGAGCAGTACTTC
CASYGGPSYEQYF
>TRBD1|TRBV5-1|TRBJ2-7|NA
TGCGCCAGCAGCTTGGGACAGGGGGCTCTGGACGAGCAGTACTTC
CASSLGQGALDEQYF
>TRBD2|TRBV19|TRBJ2-4|NA
TGTGCCAGTAGTATAGTGGCTAGCGGAGAGTTAGCCAAAAACATTCAGTACTTC
CASSIVASGELAKNIQYF
>NA|TRBV18|TRBJ2-7|NA
TGTGCCAGCTCACCACGGGCTCTAGTCGTCAACTACGAGCAGTACTTC
CASSPRALVVNYEQYF
>NA|TRBV28|TRBJ2-2|few
TGTGCCATCGACAGAGGGGGAGGCACCGGGGAGCTGTTTTTT
CAIDRGGGTGELFF
>NA|TRBV7-9|TRBJ2-7|NA
TGTGCCAGCAGCCAATACGGGGGTACGTGGTCGGATTACTACGAGCAGTACTTC
CASSQYGGTWSDYYEQYF
>NA|TRBV5-4|TRBJ2-3|NA
TGTGCCAGCAGAGTAGGGGTGGCGGGGAGCACAGATACGCAGTATTTT
CASRVGVAGSTDTQYF